The 23 T cell receptor beta chains reported below all come from one sample, sequenced in a study of blood T cells in healthy people across ages. A J-beta primer mix and a sample-barcoded 5' primer were used in a second PCR of roughly 7 to 12 cycles. Each CDR3 protein is one row after TCRdb ran MiXCR on the 5' RACE reads. The data contain approximately 1.5 million distinct CDR3 sequences, approximately 43% of them singletons. The source material was blood. Receptors were obtained from a young woman in good health.

This sequence joins TRBV12-3 or TRBV12-4 and TRBJ1-1, with no clear D. The V end was cut by 3 bases, the J end by 11 bases, with 10 bases between. This CDR3 region has 11 residues. The CDR3 loop reads CASSFSGVAFF. The CDR3, as DNA: TGTGCCAGCAGTTTTAGTGGGGTGGCTTTCTTT.

A word on this clonotype: A read error may be the cause here, since a much bigger clone is one base away. The chain has TRBV29-1 and TRBJ2-7; 10 bases match TRBD1. CDR1 SQVTM and CDR2 ANQGSEA come from the germline V gene. J was trimmed by 5 bases and V by 7 bases; bases with no gene match: 14. CDR3 size: 15 residues. This CDR3 reads CSAETGGAEKDEQYF. The CDR3 coding sequence is TGCAGCGCCGAGACAGGGGGCGCCGAGAAAGACGAGCAGTACTTC.

A few counts support this clonotype. The gene calls are TRBV15 and TRBJ2-3, with a possible D match to TRBD2 (6 bases). V was trimmed by 0 bases and J by 0 bases, leaving 16 bases between them. In germline, CDR1 is LNHNV, CDR2 YYDKDF (reference sequence). The CDR3 has 18 amino acids. CDR3 in DNA: TGTGCCACCAGCAGAGATGGGGGGTCTGAACTGAGCACAGATACGCAGTATTTT. This gives the protein CATSRDGGSELSTDTQYF.

V is TRBV4-1 and J is TRBJ1-4; D is perhaps TRBD1 (5 bases). The CDR3 runs 15 residues. V was pared by 0 bases and J by 3 bases, with 8 bases between. Germline assignment: CDR1 MGHRA and CDR2 YSYEKL. CDR3 sequence: CASSQDRGSNEKLFF. CDR3 coding DNA: TGCGCCAGCAGCCAAGATCGGGGGTCTAATGAAAAACTGTTTTTT.

This clonotype was counted between two and nine times. V and J are TRBV6-5 and TRBJ2-5, with 7 bases that match TRBD1. V trimming: 4 bases; J trimming: 6 bases; junction bases outside the gene matches: 14. The germline gives CDR1 MNHEY, CDR2 SVGAGI. The CDR3 runs 16 residues. The CDR3 sequence: CASSSITGAIGKTQYF. The DNA for the CDR3 is TGTGCCAGCAGTTCCATAACAGGGGCTATAGGGAAGACCCAGTACTTC.

This sequence joins TRBV5-1 and TRBJ1-2; D is ambiguous. V was shortened by 6 bases and J by 2 bases, with 14 bases between the two germline ends. The germline CDR1 and CDR2 sequences are SGHRS and YFSETQ. The CDR3 contains 14 residues. CDR3 amino acids: CASKGDGRNYGYTF. Here the CDR3 DNA reads TGCGCCAGCAAGGGCGACGGCAGAAACTATGGCTACACCTTC.

This clonotype occurred a few times. This chain uses TRBV24-1 with TRBJ1-2; TRBD1 agrees at 9 bases. From germline, CDR1 is KGHDR and CDR2 SFDVKD. CDR3 length: 16 residues. V lost 4 bases to trimming and J lost 2 bases; unmatched junction nucleotides: 7. The CDR3 sequence is CATSERDREGNYGYTF. The DNA for the CDR3 is TGTGCCACCAGTGAAAGGGACAGGGAAGGCAACTATGGCTACACCTTC.

This clonotype showed up just a few times. The rearrangement links TRBV11-1 to TRBJ2-3; TRBD2 aligns across 8 bases. CDR1 and CDR2 (germline): SGHAT, FQDESV (reference sequence). The V and J ends lost 5 bases and 3 bases, in that order; junction bases with no gene match: 10. This CDR3 has 16 residues. The DNA for the CDR3 is TGTGCCAGCAGCCAGACCGGGACTAGACAGACAGATACGCAGTATTTT. Translated: CASSQTGTRQTDTQYF.

In regard to this clonotype: One end of the junction fails to match germline, which may point to a read error. This sequence joins TRBV9 and TRBJ2-5; TRBD2 matches 12 bases. Germline V CDR1 and CDR2: SGDLS, YYNGEE. The CDR3 runs to 17 residues. The CDR3 is CAGSGDPRLAGVETQYF. The DNA for the CDR3 is TGTGCCGGCAGCGGAGATCCCCGACTAGCGGGAGTGGAGACCCAGTACTTC.

The chain employs TRBV6-5 and TRBJ2-3, with 7 bases aligning to TRBD2. CDR3 length: 14 amino acids. Germline-derived CDR1 and CDR2 are MNHEY and SVGAGI. The V and J ends lost 5 bases and 5 bases, in that order; junction bases with no gene match: 7. CDR3: CASSQREGGDTQYF. The CDR3 bases are TGTGCCAGCAGTCAGCGGGAAGGTGGAGATACGCAGTATTTT.

This clonotype has just a few counts. V usage is TRBV20-1 and J usage is TRBJ2-1, with D hard to call. Germline CDR1 reads DFQATT; CDR2 reads SNEGSKA (reference sequence). Trimming took 7 bases from V and 10 from J, leaving 14 bases between them. The CDR3 length is 11 residues. The CDR3 bases are TGCAGTGTTAGCAGCCGCGTAGAGCAGTTCTTC. It translates to CSVSSRVEQFF.

The gene calls are TRBV2 and TRBJ1-6, with D possibly matching TRBD1 (5 bases). The germline gives CDR1 SNHLY, CDR2 FYNNEI. This CDR3 contains 14 residues. V was cut by 4 bases and J by 7 bases, with 11 bases left in between. CDR3 coding DNA: TGTGCCAGCAGTGGGACACGACAAAATTCACCCCTCCACTTT. Translating it yields CASSGTRQNSPLHF.

This clonotype was observed a few times. The rearrangement uses TRBV20-1 and TRBJ1-2; the D is unclear. With 1 base removed from V and 2 bases from J, the gap between germline ends came to 14 bases. Germline-derived CDR1 and CDR2 are DFQATT and SNEGSKA (reference sequence). This CDR3 has 15 residues. The CDR3 nucleotides read TGCAGTGCTAGAGCCGGTTTTCTTGGAAACTATGGCTACACCTTC. Its translation: CSARAGFLGNYGYTF.

A few counts support this clonotype. The chain links TRBV9 to TRBJ2-1, with TRBD1 matching over 7 bases. This CDR3 spans 15 amino acids. Looked up from germline, CDR1 is SGDLS and CDR2 is YYNGEE. The V and J ends lost 5 bases and 3 bases, in that order; junction bases with no gene match: 8. The CDR3 bases are TGTGCCAGCAGTGTCGGGACAGCGAGCTACAATGAGCAGTTCTTC. This translates into CASSVGTASYNEQFF.

In its sample, this clonotype was seen a few times. V gene TRBV20-1 combines with J gene TRBJ2-7; the D call may be TRBD1 or TRBD2 (5 bases each). V was cut by 0 bases and J by 7 bases, with 16 bases left in between. Germline V CDR1 and CDR2: DFQATT, SNEGSKA (reference sequence). The CDR3 is 14 residues long. CDR3 sequence reads: CSAREDRFEGEQYF. In nucleotides, the CDR3 is TGCAGTGCTAGAGAGGATCGGTTCGAGGGGGAGCAGTACTTC.

The table lists this clonotype with a few counts. V usage is TRBV2 and J usage is TRBJ2-7; 8 nucleotides agree with TRBD2. The J call may be incorrect, as the DNA end agrees better with TRBJ2-5. This CDR3 has 14 amino acids. Germline V gene lookup returns CDR1 SNHLY and CDR2 FYNNEI. CDR3 residues: CASSEVSGDQTQYF. The CDR3 DNA follows: TGTGCCAGCAGTGAGGTTAGCGGGGACCAGACCCAGTACTTC.

The genes are TRBV28 and TRBJ2-1; tentative D call: TRBD2 (5 bases). The CDR3 covers 12 residues. Per the germline V gene, CDR1 is MDHEN and CDR2 is SYDVKM. Trimming stripped 4 bases from V and 10 bases from J, with 11 bases between. CDR3 amino acids: CASSSVQREQFF. CDR3 DNA sequence: TGTGCCAGCAGTTCCGTACAGCGGGAGCAGTTCTTC.

A remark on this clonotype: A read error is possible here, since a much larger clone lies one base away. V and J are TRBV6-2 or TRBV6-3 and TRBJ2-5, with a weak D call TRBD1 (6 bases). The germline CDR1 and CDR2 sequences are MNHEY and SVGEGT. This CDR3 spans 15 amino acids. Trimming stripped 6 bases from V and 7 bases from J, with 21 bases between. The CDR3 DNA reads TGTGCCAGCAGAACGCCGGGACAAGGGTCAACGACCCAGTACTTC. Amino acids: CASRTPGQGSTTQYF.

This clonotype was picked up a small number of times. The chain links TRBV6-2 or TRBV6-3 to TRBJ1-2; D call uncertain. CDR3 length equals 12 residues. Germline V gene data show CDR1 as MNHEY and CDR2 as SVGEGT. Deletions cut 6 bases from V and 3 bases from J, with 8 bases between. CDR3 nucleotide sequence: TGTGCCAGCAGGTTCCGGCACTATGGCTACACCTTC. This encodes CASRFRHYGYTF.

V gene TRBV4-3 combines with J gene TRBJ2-1, with unresolved D. Trimming removed 0 bases from V and 2 bases from J, with 14 bases in between. The CDR3 is 17 amino acids. Germline V gene sequence: CDR1 LGHNA, CDR2 YSLEER. The CDR3 DNA is TGCGCCAGCAGCCAAGATGTGAGCGCACGCCCCTACAATGAGCAGTTCTTC. Protein sequence: CASSQDVSARPYNEQFF.

This chain links TRBV10-2 with TRBJ1-4; TRBD1 aligns across 7 bases. CDR1 and CDR2 from the germline V gene are WSHSY and SAAADI. The CDR3 is 15 amino acids. The V segment lost 0 bases and the J segment 4 bases; nucleotides outside the gene matches: 2. The CDR3 here is CASSESNRGNEKLFF. Here the CDR3 DNA reads TGCGCCAGCAGTGAGTCGAACAGGGGTAATGAAAAACTGTTTTTT.

Notes on this clonotype: A much larger clone differs from this one at a single base, so this may be a read error. The chain joins TRBV29-1 to TRBJ2-1; D ambiguous. The CDR3 is made up of 14 amino acids. CDR1 is SQVTM, CDR2 ANQGSEA, per germline. The CDR3 bases are TGCAGCGTCCTCCAGCGCCTCTCCTACAATAAGCAGTTCTTC. It yields the protein CSVLQRLSYNKQFF.

The chain links TRBV6-2 or TRBV6-3 to TRBJ2-1; no reliable D call. Between the trimmed V and J ends, which lost 6 bases and 6 bases, there was a span of 21 bases. Germline-derived CDR1 and CDR2 are MNHEY and SVGEGT. The CDR3 contains 16 residues. CDR3 region: CASRNHPMYQSNEQFF. CDR3 coding DNA: TGTGCCAGCAGGAACCATCCAATGTACCAATCCAATGAGCAGTTCTTC.